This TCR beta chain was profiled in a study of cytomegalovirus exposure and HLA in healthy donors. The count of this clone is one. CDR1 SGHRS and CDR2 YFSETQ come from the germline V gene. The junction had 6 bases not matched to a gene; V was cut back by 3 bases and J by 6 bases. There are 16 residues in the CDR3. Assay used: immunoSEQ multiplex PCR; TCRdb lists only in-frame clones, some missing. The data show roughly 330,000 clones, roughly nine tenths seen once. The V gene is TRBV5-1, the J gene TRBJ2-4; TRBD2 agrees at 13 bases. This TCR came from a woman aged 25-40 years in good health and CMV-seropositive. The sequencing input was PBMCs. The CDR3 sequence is CASSWTSGSPLNIQYF. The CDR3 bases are TGCGCCAGCAGCTGGACTAGCGGGAGCCCCCTAAACATTCAGTACTTC.